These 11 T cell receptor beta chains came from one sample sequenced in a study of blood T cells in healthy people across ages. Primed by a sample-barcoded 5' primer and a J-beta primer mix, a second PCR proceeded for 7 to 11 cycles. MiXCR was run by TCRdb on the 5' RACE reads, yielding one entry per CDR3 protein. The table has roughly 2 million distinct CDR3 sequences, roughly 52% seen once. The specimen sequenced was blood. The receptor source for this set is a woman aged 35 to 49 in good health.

Here the CDR3 DNA reads TGTGCCAGCAGCTCACCTAGCGGGGCCCTCTTCTACGAGCAGTACTTC. The encoded protein is CASSSPSGALFYEQYF. The chain carries TRBV6-2 or TRBV6-3 and TRBJ2-7; 9 positions match TRBD2. Germline loops: CDR1 MNHEY, CDR2 SVGEGT. The V gene end was trimmed by 6 bases and the J gene end by 3 bases; junction bases not matched to a gene: 12. The CDR3 spans 16 residues.

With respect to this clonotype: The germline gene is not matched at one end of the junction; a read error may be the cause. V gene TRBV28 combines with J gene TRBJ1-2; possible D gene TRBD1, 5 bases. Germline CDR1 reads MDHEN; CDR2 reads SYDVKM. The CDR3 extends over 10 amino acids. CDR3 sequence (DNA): TGTGTCAGCAGTAGGGGTGGCTACACCTTC. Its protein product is CVSSRGGYTF.

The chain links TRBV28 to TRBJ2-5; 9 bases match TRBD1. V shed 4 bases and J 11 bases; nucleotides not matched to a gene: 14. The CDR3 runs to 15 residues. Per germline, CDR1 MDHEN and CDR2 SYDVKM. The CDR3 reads CASSSGGQGDNEQYF. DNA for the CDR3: TGTGCCAGCAGTTCCGGGGGACAGGGTGACAATGAGCAGTACTTC.

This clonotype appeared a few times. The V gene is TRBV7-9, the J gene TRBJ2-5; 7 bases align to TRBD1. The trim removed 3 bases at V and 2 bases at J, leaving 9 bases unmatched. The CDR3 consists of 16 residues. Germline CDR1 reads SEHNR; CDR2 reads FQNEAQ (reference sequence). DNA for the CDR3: TGTGCCAGCAGCTTTTCCGCACAGGGGTCACAAGAGACCCAGTACTTC. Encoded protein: CASSFSAQGSQETQYF.

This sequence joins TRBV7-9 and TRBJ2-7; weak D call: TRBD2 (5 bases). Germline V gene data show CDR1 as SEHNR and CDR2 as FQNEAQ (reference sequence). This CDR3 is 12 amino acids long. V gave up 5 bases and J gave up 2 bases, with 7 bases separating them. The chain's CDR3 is CASSMEAYEQYF. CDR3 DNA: TGTGCCAGCAGCATGGAGGCCTACGAGCAGTACTTC.

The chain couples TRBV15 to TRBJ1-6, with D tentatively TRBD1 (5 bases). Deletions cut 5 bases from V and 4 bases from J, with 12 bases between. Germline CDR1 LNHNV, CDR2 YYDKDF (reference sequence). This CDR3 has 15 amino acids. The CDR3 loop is CATSRGPAYNSPLHF. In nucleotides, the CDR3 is TGTGCCACCAGCCGGGGACCGGCTTATAATTCACCCCTCCACTTT.

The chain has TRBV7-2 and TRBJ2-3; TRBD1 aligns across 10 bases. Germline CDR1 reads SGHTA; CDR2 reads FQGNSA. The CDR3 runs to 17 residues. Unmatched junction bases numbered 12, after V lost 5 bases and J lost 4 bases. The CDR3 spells CASSPGTGQGSADTQYF. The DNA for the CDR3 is TGTGCCAGCAGCCCCGGAACGGGACAGGGGAGCGCAGATACGCAGTATTTT.

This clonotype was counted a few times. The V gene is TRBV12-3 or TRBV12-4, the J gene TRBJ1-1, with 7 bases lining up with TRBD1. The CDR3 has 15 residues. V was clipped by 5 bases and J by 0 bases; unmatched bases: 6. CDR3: CASSRGDRVNTEAFF. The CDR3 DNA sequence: TGTGCCAGCAGTCGTGGAGACAGGGTGAACACTGAAGCTTTCTTT.

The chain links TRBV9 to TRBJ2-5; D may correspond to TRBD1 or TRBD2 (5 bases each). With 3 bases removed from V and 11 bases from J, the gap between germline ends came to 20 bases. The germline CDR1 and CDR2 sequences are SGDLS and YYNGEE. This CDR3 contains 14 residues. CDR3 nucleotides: TGTGCCAGCAGCGAGGATGGGGACCAGGATGAGCAGTACTTC. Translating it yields CASSEDGDQDEQYF.

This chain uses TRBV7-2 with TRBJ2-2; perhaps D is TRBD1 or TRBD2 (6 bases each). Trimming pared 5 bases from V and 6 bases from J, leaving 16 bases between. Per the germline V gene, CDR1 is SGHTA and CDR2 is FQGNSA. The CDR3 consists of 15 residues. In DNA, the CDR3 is TGTGCCAGCAGCCTCATGGGGGGCCGGCCCGGGGAGCTGTTTTTT. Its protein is CASSLMGGRPGELFF.

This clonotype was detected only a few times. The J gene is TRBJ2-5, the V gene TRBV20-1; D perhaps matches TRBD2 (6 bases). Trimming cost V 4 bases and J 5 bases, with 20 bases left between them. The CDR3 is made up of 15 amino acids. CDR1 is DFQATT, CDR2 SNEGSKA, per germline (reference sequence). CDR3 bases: TGCAGTGCTAACTCTGTTGCGGGGATACTGGAGACCCAGTACTTC. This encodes CSANSVAGILETQYF.